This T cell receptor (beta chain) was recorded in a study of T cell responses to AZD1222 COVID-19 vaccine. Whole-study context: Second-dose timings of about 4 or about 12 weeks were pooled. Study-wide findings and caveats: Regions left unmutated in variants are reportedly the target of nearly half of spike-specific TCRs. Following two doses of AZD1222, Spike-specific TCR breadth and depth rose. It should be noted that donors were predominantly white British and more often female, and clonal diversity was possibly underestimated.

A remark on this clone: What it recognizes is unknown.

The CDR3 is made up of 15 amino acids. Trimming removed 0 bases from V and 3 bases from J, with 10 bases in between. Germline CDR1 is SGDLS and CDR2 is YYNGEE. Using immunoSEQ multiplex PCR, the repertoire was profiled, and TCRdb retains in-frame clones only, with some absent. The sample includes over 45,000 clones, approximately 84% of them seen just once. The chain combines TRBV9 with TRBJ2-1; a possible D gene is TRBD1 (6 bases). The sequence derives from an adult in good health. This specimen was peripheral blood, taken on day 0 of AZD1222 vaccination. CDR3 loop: CASSVAGDVYNEQFF. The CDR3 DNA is TGTGCCAGCAGCGTAGCAGGGGACGTCTACAATGAGCAGTTCTTC.